A selection of T cell receptor beta chains follows, all from one sample in a study of T cell clonotyping in hematopoietic cell transplantation. The assay was immunoSEQ multiplex PCR, and TCRdb's table has in-frame clones only and misses some. The sample holds roughly 6,000 clones; roughly nine tenths are singletons and the top ten take 8.1%. Sequencing used peripheral blood mononuclear cells, obtained 100 days after allogeneic stem cell transplant. All receptors come from a male patient in his thirties or forties who had an allogeneic stem cell transplant from an unrelated donor, so the T cells may come from the graft donor. Some clones in this sample may be carry-over from other donors' samples. CDR3s include the opening cysteine and the closing phenylalanine or tryptophan. The order of the fields is D gene, clone size, V gene, J gene, CDR3 protein, CDR3 DNA. The D gene is left open where the match is weak. Not every row has a clone size; where given, it reads once, few, many or a size class.

-	-	TRBV25-1	TRBJ2-2	CASSDGAGELFF	TGTGCCAGCAGTGACGGGGCCGGGGAGCTGTTTTTT
TRBD1	-	TRBV10-1	TRBJ1-2	CASGRDWDRALTNYGYTF	TGCGCCAGCGGGAGGGATTGGGACAGAGCTCTCACTAACTATGGCTACACCTTC
-	once	TRBV6-5	TRBJ1-4	CASSYSFRTANEKLFF	TGTGCCAGCAGTTACTCATTTAGGACAGCTAATGAAAAACTGTTTTTT
TRBD1	-	TRBV7-9	TRBJ1-3	CASSTQGAWNTIYF	TGTGCCAGCAGCACACAGGGGGCCTGGAACACCATATATTTT
-	-	TRBV5-1	TRBJ1-3	CASGERSGSGNTIYF	TGCGCCAGCGGAGAGCGGAGCGGATCTGGAAACACCATATATTTT
TRBD2	-	TRBV4-1	TRBJ2-1	CASSQAERGVYNEQFF	TGCGCCAGCAGCCAAGCGGAGCGGGGGGTCTACAATGAGCAGTTCTTC
-	few	TRBV7-8	TRBJ2-3	CASSFPPSGLTDTQYF	TGTGCCAGCAGCTTCCCCCCCAGCGGACTAACAGATACGCAGTATTTT
-	-	TRBV4-1	TRBJ2-7	CASSQDGGQLHSYEQYF	TGCGCCAGCAGCCAAGATGGAGGACAGCTACACTCCTACGAGCAGTACTTC
TRBD1	-	TRBV9	TRBJ1-2	CASSAGTGSVRGYTF	TGTGCCAGCAGCGCAGGGACAGGGTCGGTGAGGGGCTACACCTTC
-	once	TRBV4-1	TRBJ2-4	CATLSGKRNIQYF	TGCGCCACCCTATCGGGGAAGAGGAACATTCAGTACTTC
TRBD2	-	TRBV7-3	TRBJ2-1	CASSISGGPYNEQFF	TGTGCCAGCAGCATTTCGGGGGGACCCTACAATGAGCAGTTCTTC
-	-	TRBV30	TRBJ2-3	CAWREGATQYF	TGTGCCTGGAGGGAGGGGGCTACGCAGTATTTT
-	-	TRBV28	TRBJ1-2	CASMSGITNYGYTF	TGTGCCAGCATGTCAGGGATAACTAACTATGGCTACACCTTC
-	few	TRBV7-9	TRBJ1-4	CASSSKLGPSTGNEKLFF	TGTGCCAGCAGCTCTAAACTAGGGCCCAGCACCGGGAATGAAAAACTGTTTTTT
-	few	TRBV7-3	TRBJ2-3	CASSPLVGPSTDTQYF	TGTGCCAGCAGCCCTTTAGTGGGACCTAGCACAGATACGCAGTATTTT
-	-	TRBV30	TRBJ1-1	CAWSAGAGANTEAFF	TGTGCCTGGAGTGCGGGGGCAGGGGCGAACACTGAAGCTTTCTTT
TRBD1	-	TRBV7-2	TRBJ2-7	CASSRPGGYEQYF	TGTGCCAGCAGTCGCCCAGGGGGCTACGAGCAGTACTTC
-	once	TRBV30	TRBJ1-1	CAWRNGQRLNTEAFF	TGTGCCTGGAGAAACGGACAGCGCCTGAACACTGAAGCTTTCTTT
-	once	TRBV7-7	TRBJ1-6	CASSPLQAGSYNSPLHF	TGTGCCAGCAGCCCACTGCAGGCTGGCTCCTATAATTCACCCCTCCACTTT